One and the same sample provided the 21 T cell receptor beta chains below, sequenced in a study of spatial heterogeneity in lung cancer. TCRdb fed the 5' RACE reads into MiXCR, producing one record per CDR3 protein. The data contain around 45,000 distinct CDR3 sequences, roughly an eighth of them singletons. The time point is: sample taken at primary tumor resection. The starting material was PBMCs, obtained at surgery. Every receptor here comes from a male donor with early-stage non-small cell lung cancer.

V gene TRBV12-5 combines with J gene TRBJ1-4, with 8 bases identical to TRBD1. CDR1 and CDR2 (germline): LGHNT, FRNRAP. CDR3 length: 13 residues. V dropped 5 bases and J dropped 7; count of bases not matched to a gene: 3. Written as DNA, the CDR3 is TGTGCTAGTGGTACGGACAGGGTTGAAAAACTGTTTTTT. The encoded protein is CASGTDRVEKLFF.

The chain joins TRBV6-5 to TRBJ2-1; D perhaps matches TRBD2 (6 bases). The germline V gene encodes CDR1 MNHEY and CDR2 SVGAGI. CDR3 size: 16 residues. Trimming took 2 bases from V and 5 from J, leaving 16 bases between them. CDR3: CASSYPTGTGNNEQFF. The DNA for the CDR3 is TGTGCCAGCAGTTACCCCACCGGGACTGGTAACAATGAGCAGTTCTTC.

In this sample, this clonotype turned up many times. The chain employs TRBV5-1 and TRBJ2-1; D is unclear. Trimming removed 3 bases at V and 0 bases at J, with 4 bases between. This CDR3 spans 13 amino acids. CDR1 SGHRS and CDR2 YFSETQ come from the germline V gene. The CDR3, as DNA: TGCGCCAGCAGCTCCAGCTCCTACAATGAGCAGTTCTTC. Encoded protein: CASSSSSYNEQFF.

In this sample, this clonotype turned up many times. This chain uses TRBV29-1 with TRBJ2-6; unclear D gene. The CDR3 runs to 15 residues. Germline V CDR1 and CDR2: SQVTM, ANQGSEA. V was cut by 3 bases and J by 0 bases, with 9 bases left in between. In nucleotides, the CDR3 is TGCAGCGTTGAGGGTGCGTACTCTGGGGCCAACGTCCTGACTTTC. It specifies CSVEGAYSGANVLTF.

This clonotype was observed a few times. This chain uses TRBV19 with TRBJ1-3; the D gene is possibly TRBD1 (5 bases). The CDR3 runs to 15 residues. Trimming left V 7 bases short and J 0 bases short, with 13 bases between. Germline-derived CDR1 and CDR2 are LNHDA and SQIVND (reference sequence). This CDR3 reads CASTMGLFSGNTIYF. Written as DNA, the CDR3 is TGTGCCAGTACCATGGGACTGTTCTCTGGAAACACCATATATTTT.

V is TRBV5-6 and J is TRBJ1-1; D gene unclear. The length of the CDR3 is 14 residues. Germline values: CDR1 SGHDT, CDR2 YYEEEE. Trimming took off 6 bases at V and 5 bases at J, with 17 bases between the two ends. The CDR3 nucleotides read TGTGCCAGCACCGCGGGAGGGATTTGGACTGAAGCTTTCTTT. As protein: CASTAGGIWTEAFF.

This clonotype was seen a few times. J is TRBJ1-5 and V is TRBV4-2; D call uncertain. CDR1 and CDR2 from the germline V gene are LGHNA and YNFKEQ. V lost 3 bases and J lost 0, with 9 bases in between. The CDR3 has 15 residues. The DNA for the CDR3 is TGTGCCAGCAGCCACGAAGAATATAGCAATCAGCCCCAGCATTTT. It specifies CASSHEEYSNQPQHF.

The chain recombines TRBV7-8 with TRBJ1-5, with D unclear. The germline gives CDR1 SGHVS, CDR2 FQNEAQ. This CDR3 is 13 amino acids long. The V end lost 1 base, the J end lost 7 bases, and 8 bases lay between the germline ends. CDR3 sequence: CASSLDPVQPQHF. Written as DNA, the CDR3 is TGTGCCAGCAGCTTAGACCCGGTACAGCCCCAGCATTTT.

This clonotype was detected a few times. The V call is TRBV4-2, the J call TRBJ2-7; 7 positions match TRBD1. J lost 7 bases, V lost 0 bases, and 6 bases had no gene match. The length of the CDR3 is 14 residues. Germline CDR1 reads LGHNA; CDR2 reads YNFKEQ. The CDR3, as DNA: TGTGCCAGCAGCCAAGAAAAACAGGGGCGGGAGCAGTACTTC. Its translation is CASSQEKQGREQYF.

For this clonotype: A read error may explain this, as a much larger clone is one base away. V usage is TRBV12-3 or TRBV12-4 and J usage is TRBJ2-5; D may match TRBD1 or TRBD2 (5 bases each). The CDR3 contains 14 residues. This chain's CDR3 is CASSLMGVQKTQYF. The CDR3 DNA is TGTGCCAGCAGTTTAATGGGGGTCCAAAAGACCCAGTACTTC.

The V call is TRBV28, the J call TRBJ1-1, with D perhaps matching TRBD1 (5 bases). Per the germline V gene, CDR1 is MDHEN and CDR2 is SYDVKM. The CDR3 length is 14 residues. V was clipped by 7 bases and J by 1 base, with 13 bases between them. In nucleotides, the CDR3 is TGTGCCAGCATTCTCTCCGGGGGGAACACTGAAGCTTTCTTT. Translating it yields CASILSGGNTEAFF.

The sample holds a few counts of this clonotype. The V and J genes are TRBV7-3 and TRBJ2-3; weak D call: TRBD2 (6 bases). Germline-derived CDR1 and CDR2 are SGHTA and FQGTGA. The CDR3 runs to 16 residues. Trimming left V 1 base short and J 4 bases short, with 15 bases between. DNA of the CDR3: TGTGCCAGCAGCTTAAAGGTGGCGGGATCTGCAGATACGCAGTATTTT. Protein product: CASSLKVAGSADTQYF.

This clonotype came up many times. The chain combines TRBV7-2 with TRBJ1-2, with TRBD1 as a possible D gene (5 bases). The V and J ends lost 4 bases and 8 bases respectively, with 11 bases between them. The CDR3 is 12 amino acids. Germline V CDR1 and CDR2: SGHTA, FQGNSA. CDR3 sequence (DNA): TGTGCCAGCAGCTCGACGGGGGTCGGCTACACCTTC. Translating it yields CASSSTGVGYTF.

This CDR3 reads CASTPGPMGKLFF. CDR3 coding DNA: TGTGCCAGCACACCGGGACCTATGGGAAAACTGTTTTTT. The chain carries TRBV12-3 or TRBV12-4 and TRBJ1-4, with D perhaps TRBD1 (5 bases). The CDR3 sequence is 13 residues long. Trimming cost V 7 bases and J 10 bases, with 16 bases left between them.

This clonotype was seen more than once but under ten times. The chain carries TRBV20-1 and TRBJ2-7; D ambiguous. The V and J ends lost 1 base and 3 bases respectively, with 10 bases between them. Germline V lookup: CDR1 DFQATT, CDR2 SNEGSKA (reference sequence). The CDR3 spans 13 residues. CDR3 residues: CSARGLSDYEQYF. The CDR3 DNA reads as TGCAGTGCTAGAGGGTTGTCTGACTACGAGCAGTACTTC.

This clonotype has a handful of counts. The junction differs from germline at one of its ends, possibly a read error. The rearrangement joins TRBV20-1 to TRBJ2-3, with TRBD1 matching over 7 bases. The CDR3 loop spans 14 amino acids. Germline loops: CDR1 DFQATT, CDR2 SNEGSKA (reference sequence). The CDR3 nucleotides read TGCAGTGCCAGAGGACAGGTTCGCACAGATACGCAGTATTTT. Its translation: CSARGQVRTDTQYF.

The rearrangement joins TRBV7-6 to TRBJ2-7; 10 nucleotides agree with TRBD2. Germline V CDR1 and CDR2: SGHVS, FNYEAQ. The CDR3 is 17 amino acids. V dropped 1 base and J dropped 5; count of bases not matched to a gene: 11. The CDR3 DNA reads TGTGCCAGCAGCTTAGGAGGGCTAGCGGGAGTACGGAACGAGCAGTACTTC. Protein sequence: CASSLGGLAGVRNEQYF.

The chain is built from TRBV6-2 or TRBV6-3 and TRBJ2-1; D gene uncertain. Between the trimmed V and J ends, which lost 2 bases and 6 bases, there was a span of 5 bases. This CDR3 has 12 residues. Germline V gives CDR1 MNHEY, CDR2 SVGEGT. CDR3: CASSYLRNEQFF. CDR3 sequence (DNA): TGTGCCAGCAGTTACCTCCGCAATGAGCAGTTCTTC.

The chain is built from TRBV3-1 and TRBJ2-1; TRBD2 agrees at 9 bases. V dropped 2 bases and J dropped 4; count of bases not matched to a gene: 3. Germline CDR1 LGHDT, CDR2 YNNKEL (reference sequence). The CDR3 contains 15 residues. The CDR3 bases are TGTGCCAGCAGCCAAAATAGCGGGAGATACAATGAGCAGTTCTTC. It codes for CASSQNSGRYNEQFF.

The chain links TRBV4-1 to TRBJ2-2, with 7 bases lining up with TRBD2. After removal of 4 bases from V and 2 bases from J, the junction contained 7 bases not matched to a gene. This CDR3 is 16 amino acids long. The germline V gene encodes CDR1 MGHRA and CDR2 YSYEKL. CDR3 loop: CASSLLAGSNTGELFF. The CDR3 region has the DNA TGCGCCAGCAGCCTTTTAGCGGGCTCAAACACCGGGGAGCTGTTTTTT.

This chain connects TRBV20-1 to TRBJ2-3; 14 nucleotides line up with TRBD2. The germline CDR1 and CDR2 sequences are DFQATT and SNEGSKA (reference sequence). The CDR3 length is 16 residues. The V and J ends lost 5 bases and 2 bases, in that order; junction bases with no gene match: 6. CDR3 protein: CSASPGLAGVTDTQYF. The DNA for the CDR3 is TGCAGTGCTTCACCGGGACTAGCGGGAGTCACAGATACGCAGTATTTT.